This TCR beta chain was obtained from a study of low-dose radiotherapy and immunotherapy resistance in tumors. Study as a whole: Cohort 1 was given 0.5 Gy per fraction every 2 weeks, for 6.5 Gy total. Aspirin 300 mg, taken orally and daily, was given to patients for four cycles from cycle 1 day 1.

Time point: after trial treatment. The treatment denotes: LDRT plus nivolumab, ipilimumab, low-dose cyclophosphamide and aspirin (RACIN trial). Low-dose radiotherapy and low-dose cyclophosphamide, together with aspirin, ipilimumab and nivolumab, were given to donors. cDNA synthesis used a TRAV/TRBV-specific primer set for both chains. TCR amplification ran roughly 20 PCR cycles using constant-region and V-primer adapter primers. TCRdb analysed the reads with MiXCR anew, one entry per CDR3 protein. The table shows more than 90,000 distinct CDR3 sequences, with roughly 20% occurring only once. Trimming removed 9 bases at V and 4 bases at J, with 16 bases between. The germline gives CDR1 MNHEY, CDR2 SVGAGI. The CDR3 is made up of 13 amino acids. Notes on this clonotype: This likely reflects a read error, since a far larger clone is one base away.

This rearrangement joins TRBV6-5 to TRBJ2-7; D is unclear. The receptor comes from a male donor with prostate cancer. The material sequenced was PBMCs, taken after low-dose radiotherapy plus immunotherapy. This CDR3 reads CASRERSRYEQYF. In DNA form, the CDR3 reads TGTGCCAGTAGAGAAAGGTCACGATACGAGCAGTACTTC.